Listed here are 2 T cell receptor beta chains from one sample, sequenced in a study of T cells in localized non-small cell lung cancer (dated by TCRdb to 2018 to 2020). Libraries were prepared through the immunoSEQ multiplex PCR assay. In its TCRdb copy, this immuneACCESS table keeps in-frame sequences only and misses some clones. Where compared with another copy, unresolved V genes explain less than half of these, and the others have no known cause. The sample table records about 52,000 clones; roughly 86% of these occur just once. Approximately 16% of the sample is taken by the ten largest. The input for sequencing was PBMCs, taken before any cancer treatment. These receptor sequences come from a female donor with stage II lung adenocarcinoma.

The chain couples TRBV5-4 to TRBJ1-2, with a weak D call TRBD1 (6 bases). The germline V and J ends were trimmed by 0 bases and 1 base, with 10 bases remaining between them. Germline V gene sequence: CDR1 SGHNT, CDR2 YYREEE (reference sequence). CDR3 size: 15 residues. The CDR3 bases are TGTGCCAGCAGCTTGGACAGGGCCTTTAACTATGGCTACACCTTC. It translates to CASSLDRAFNYGYTF.

The rearrangement links TRBV15 to TRBJ1-1; maybe TRBD1 (6 bases). Deletions cut 3 bases from V and 1 base from J, with 9 bases between. Germline assignment: CDR1 LNHNV and CDR2 YYDKDF (reference sequence). The CDR3 runs 14 residues. The CDR3 nucleotides read TGTGCCACCAGCAGGGGACAAGCGAACACTGAAGCTTTCTTT. Translating gives CATSRGQANTEAFF. The variable domain in full, completed from reference TRBV15 and TRBJ1-1, reads DAMVIQNPRYQVTQFGKPVTLSCSQTLNHNVMYWYQQKSSQAPKLLFHYYDKDFNNEADTPDNFQSRRPNTSFCFLDIRSPGLGDTAMYLCATSRGQANTEAFFGQGTRLTVV.